Here is one T cell receptor beta chain with its context. Antigen unknown. This entry comes from a study of T cells in Graves' hyperthyroidism and ophthalmopathy. Overall study context: Peripheral blood samples were taken at initial diagnosis, prior to any treatment.

RNA transcripts provided the source from which TCR beta CDR3 regions were amplified. The HTBI primer set drove a first-round RT-PCR of the TCR CDR3. Using its own MiXCR run on the multiplex PCR reads, TCRdb lists one record per CDR3 protein. The sample has around 250,000 distinct CDR3 sequences; approximately 25% are singletons. Diagnoses rested on clinical symptoms, serum thyroxine and TRAb, thyroid ultrasound and orbital computed tomography. Germline lookup yields CDR1 MDHEN and CDR2 SYDVKM. V lost 2 bases and J lost 10, with 11 bases in between. CDR3 size: 12 residues. Whole-study findings and limits: Blood also showed most of the thyroid clonotypes that were expanded above 0.001.

Sequencing was done on a sample of blood. The receptor's source is a woman aged 40 to 49 with Graves' ophthalmopathy. The chain combines TRBV28 with TRBJ1-1; D may be TRBD1 (5 bases). Written as DNA, the CDR3 is TGTGCCAGCAGTTTAACGGCGGGGGTAGCTTTCTTT. Its translation is CASSLTAGVAFF.